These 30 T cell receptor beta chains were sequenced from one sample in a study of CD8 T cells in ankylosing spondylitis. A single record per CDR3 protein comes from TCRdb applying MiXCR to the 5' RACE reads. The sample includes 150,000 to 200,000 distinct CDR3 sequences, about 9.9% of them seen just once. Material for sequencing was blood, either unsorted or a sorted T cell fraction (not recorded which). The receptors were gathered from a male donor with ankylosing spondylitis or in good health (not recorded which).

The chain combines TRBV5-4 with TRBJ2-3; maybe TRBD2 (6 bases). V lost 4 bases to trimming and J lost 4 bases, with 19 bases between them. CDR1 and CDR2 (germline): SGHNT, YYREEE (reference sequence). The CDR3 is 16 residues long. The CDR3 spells CASSPSPSVGADTQYF. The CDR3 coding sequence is TGTGCCAGCAGCCCCTCCCCTAGCGTTGGCGCAGATACGCAGTATTTT.

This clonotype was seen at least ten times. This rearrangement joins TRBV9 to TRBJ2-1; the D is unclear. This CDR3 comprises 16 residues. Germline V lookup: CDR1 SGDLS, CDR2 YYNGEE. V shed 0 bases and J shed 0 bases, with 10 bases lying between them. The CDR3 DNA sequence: TGTGCCAGCAGCGTAGGTTCCGAGCTCTCCTACAATGAGCAGTTCTTC. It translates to CASSVGSELSYNEQFF. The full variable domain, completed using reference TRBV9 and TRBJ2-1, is DSGVTQTPKHLITATGQRVTLRCSPRSGDLSVYWYQQSLDQGLQFLIQYYNGEERAKGNILERFSAQQFPDLHSELNLSSLELGDSALYFCASSVGSELSYNEQFFGPGTRLTVL.

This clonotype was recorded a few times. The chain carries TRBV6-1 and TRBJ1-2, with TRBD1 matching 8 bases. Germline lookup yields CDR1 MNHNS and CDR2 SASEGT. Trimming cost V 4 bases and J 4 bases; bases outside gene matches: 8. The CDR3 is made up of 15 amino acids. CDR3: CASSGDRTLFYGYTF. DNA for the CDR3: TGTGCCAGCAGTGGGGACAGGACTCTTTTCTATGGCTACACCTTC.

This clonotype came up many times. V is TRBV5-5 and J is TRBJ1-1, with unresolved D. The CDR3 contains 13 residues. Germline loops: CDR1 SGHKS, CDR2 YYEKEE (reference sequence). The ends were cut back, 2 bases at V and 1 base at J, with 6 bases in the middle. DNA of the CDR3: TGTGCCAGCAGCTTTCGTCAGAACACTGAAGCTTTCTTT. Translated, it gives CASSFRQNTEAFF.

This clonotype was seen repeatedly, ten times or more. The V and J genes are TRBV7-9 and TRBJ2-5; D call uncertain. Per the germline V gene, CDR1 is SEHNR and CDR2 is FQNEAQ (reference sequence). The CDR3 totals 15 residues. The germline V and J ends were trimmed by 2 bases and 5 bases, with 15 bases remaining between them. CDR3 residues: CASSLRGYPVETQYF. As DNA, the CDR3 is TGTGCCAGCAGCTTAAGAGGTTACCCGGTGGAGACCCAGTACTTC.

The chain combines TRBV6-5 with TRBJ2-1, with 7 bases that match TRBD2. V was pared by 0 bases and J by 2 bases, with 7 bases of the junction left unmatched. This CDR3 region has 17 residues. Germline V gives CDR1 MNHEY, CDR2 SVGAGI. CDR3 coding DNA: TGTGCCAGCAGTTACTCAACGGCTAGCGGCCCCTACAATGAGCAGTTCTTC. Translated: CASSYSTASGPYNEQFF.

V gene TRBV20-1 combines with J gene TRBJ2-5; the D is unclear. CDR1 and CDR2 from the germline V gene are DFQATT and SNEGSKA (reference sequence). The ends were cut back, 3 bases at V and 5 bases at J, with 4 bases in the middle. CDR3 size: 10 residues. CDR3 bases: TGCAGTGCTAGGACCGAGACCCAGTACTTC. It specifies CSARTETQYF.

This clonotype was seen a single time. CDR3 protein: CASSSASGNTIYF. The CDR3 region has the DNA TGCGCCAGCAGCTCCGCCTCTGGAAACACCATATATTTT. V and J are TRBV5-1 and TRBJ1-3; no reliable D call. This CDR3 is built from 13 residues. Trimming left V 3 bases short and J 0 bases short, with 4 bases between. The germline CDR1 and CDR2 sequences are SGHRS and YFSETQ.

Here the CDR3 DNA reads TGCGCCACCCAAAAGCCTGTGAGTCTGGTCCACGAGCAGTACTTC. It translates to CATQKPVSLVHEQYF. This chain uses TRBV5-1 with TRBJ2-7, with unresolved D. The CDR3 is 15 residues long. Germline-derived CDR1 and CDR2 are SGHRS and YFSETQ. Trimming stripped 9 bases from V and 5 bases from J, with 24 bases between.

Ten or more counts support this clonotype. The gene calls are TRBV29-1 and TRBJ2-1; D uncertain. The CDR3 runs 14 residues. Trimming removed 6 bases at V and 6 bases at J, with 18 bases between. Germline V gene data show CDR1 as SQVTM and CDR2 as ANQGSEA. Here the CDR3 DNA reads TGCAGCGTCCAGGACGCTCGCTCTAGCAATGAGCAGTTCTTC. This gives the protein CSVQDARSSNEQFF.

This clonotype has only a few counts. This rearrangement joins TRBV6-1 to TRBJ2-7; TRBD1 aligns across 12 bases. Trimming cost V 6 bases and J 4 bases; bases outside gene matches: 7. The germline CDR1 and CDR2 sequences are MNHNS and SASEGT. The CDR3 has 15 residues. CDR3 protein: CASSLGTGGRYEQYF. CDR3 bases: TGTGCCAGCAGCCTTGGGACAGGGGGCCGGTACGAGCAGTACTTC.

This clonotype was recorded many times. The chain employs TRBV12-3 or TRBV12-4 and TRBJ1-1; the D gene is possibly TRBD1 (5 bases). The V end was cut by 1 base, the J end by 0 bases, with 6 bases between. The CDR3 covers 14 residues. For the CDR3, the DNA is TGTGCCAGCAGTTTAGACAGGATGAACACTGAAGCTTTCTTT. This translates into CASSLDRMNTEAFF.

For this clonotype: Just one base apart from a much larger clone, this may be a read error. The CDR3 loop reads CASRIFFGANVLTF. The CDR3 nucleotides read TGTGCCAGCAGAATTTTCTTTGGGGCCAACGTCCTGACTTTC. J is TRBJ2-6 and V is TRBV12-3 or TRBV12-4; D not resolved. CDR3 size: 14 residues. Trimming took 6 bases from V and 3 from J, leaving 9 bases between them.

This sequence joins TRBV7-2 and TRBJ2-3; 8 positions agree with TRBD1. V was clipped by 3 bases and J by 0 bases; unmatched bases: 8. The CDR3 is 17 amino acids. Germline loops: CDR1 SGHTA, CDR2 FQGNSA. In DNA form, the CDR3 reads TGTGCCAGCAGCTTCAATCCGACAGGGGTTAGCACAGATACGCAGTATTTT. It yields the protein CASSFNPTGVSTDTQYF.

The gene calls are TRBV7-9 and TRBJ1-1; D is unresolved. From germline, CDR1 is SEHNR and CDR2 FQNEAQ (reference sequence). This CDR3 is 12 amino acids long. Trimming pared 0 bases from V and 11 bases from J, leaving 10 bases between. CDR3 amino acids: CASSLADRLAFF. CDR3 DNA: TGTGCCAGCAGCTTAGCGGACCGGTTGGCTTTCTTT. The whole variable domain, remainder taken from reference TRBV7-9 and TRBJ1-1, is DTGVSQNPRHKITKRGQNVTFRCDPISEHNRLYWYRQTLGQGPEFLTYFQNEAQLEKSRLLSDRFSAERPKGSFSTLEIQRTEQGDSAMYLCASSLADRLAFFGQGTRLTVV.

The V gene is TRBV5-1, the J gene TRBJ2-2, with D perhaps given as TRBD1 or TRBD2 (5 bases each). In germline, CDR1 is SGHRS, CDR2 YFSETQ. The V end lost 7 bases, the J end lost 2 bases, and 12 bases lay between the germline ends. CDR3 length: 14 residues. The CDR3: CASARDPNTGELFF. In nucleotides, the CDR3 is TGCGCCAGCGCCCGGGACCCAAACACCGGGGAGCTGTTTTTT.

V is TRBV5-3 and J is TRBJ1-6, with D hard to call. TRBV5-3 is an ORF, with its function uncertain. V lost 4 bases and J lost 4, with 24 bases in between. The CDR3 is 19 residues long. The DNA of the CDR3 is TGTGCCAGAAGCCTACACAGAGCCTCGGGAGAGCCTTATAATTCACCCCTCCACTTT. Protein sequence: CARSLHRASGEPYNSPLHF.

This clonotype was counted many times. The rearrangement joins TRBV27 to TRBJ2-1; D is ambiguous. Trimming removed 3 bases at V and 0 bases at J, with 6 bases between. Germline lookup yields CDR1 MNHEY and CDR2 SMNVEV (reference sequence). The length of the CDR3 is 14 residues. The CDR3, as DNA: TGTGCCAGCAGTTTGGCTAACTCCTACAATGAGCAGTTCTTC. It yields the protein CASSLANSYNEQFF.

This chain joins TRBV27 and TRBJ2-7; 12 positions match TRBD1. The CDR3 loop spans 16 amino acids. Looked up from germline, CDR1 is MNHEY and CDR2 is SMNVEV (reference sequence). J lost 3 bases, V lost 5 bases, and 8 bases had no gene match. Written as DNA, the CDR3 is TGTGCCAGCAGTCTGCGCGGGACAGGGGGCCTCTACGAGCAGTACTTC. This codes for CASSLRGTGGLYEQYF.

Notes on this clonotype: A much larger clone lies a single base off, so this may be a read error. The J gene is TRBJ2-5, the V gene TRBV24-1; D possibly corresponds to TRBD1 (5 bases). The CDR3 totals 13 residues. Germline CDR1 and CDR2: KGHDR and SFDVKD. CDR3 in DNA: TGTGCCACCAGTGATAGGACACGCGAGATCCAGTACTTC. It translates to CATSDRTREIQYF.

CDR3: CSARRLAGGYNEQFF. CDR3 coding DNA: TGCAGTGCTCGGCGACTAGCGGGGGGTTACAATGAGCAGTTCTTC. The chain joins TRBV20-1 to TRBJ2-1; TRBD2 aligns across 13 bases. Unmatched junction bases numbered 5, after V lost 5 bases and J lost 4 bases. This CDR3 is 15 amino acids long. Germline V gene sequence: CDR1 DFQATT, CDR2 SNEGSKA (reference sequence).

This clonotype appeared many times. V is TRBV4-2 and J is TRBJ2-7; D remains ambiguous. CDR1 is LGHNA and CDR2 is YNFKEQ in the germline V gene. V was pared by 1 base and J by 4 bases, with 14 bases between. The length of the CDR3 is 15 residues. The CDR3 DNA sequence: TGTGCCAGCAGCCAAGGAGCCACGGGTAGATACGAGCAGTACTTC. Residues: CASSQGATGRYEQYF.

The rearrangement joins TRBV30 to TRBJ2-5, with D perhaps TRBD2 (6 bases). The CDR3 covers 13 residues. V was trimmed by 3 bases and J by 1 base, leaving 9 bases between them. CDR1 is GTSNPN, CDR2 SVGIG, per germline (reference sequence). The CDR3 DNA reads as TGTGCCTGGAGCGGGGGACTCCAAGAGACCCAGTACTTC. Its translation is CAWSGGLQETQYF.

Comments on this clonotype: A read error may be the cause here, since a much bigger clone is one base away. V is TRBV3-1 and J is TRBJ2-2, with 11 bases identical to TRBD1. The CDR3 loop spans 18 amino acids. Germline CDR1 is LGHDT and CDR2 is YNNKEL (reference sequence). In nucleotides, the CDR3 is TGTGCCAGCAGCCAGAGCCAGGACAGGGGGCTTAACGGCGGGGCGCTGTTTTTT. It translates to CASSQSQDRGLNGGALFF.

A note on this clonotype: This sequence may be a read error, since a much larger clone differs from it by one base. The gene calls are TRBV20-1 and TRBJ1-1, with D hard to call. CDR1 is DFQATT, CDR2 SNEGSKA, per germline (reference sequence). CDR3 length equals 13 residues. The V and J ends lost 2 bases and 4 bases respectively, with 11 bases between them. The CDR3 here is CSARYGRSTEAFF. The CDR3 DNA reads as TGCAGTGCTAGATATGGGAGGAGCACTGAAGCTTTCTTT.

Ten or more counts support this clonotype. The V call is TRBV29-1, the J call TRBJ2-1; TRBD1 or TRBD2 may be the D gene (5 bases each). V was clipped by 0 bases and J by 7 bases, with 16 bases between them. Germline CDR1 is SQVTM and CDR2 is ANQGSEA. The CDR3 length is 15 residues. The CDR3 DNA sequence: TGCAGCGTTGAAGATCCCCTTAGGTGGGGGAATGAGCAGTTCTTC. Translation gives CSVEDPLRWGNEQFF.

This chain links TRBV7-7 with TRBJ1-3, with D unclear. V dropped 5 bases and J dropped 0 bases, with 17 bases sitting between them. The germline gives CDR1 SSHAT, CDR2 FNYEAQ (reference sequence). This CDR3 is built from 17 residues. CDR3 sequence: CASSPGRSPHSGNTIYF. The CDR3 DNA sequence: TGTGCCAGCAGCCCAGGTCGTTCTCCTCACTCTGGAAACACCATATATTTT. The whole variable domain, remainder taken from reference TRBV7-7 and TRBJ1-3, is GAGVSQSPRYKVTKRGQDVTLRCDPISSHATLYWYQQALGQGPEFLTYFNYEAQPDKSGLPSDRFSAERPEGSISTLTIQRTEQRDSAMYRCASSPGRSPHSGNTIYFGEGSWLTVV.

The CDR3 here is CASSPGTGVTGELFF. The CDR3 DNA is TGTGCCAGCAGCCCTGGGACAGGGGTCACCGGGGAGCTGTTTTTT. The chain carries TRBV5-5 and TRBJ2-2; TRBD1 agrees at 10 bases. The V segment lost 4 bases and the J segment 4 bases; nucleotides outside the gene matches: 4. This CDR3 contains 15 residues. Germline CDR1 SGHKS, CDR2 YYEKEE (reference sequence).

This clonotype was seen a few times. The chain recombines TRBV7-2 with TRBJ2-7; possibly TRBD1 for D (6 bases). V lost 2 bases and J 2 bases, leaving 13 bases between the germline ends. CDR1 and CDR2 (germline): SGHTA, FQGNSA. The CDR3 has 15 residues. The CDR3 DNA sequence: TGTGCCAGCAGCTTAATGAGACAGGTTACCTACGAGCAGTACTTC. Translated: CASSLMRQVTYEQYF.

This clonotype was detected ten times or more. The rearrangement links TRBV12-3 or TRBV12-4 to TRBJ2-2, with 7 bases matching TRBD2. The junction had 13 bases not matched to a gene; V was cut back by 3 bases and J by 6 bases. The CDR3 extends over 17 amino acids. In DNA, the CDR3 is TGTGCCAGCAGTTTCCTGGGCGGGAGTTTCTCGGCCGGGGAGCTGTTTTTT. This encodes CASSFLGGSFSAGELFF.